This entry describes one T cell receptor (beta chain). The junction differs from germline at one of its ends, possibly a read error. Germline-derived CDR1 and CDR2 are SNHLY and FYNNEI. The CDR3 is 16 amino acids. The data belong to a study of blood T cell repertoires in COVID-19. Study details: Samples representing acute and convalescent COVID-19 were sourced from the United States, Italy and Spain. T cells, B-cell-depleted T cells, or PBMCs supplied cDNA or gDNA.

As processed by the authors: How many nucleated cells were present was estimated from reference gene primer amplification. Generated by immunoSEQ multiplex PCR, the TCRdb table keeps only in-frame clones and is missing some. V and J calls and clone size are those listed in that table; D and trimming were worked out from the DNA. This sample has about 100,000 clones, with about 88% found just once. This clonotype was sampled from a woman older than 75 with acute or convalescent COVID-19. This rearrangement joins TRBV2 to TRBJ2-1; 8 bases map to TRBD1. The specimen was peripheral blood. The chain's CDR3 is CAGSEKAQGAQNEQFF. The CDR3 coding sequence is TGTGCCGGCAGTGAAAAGGCGCAGGGGGCACAAAATGAGCAGTTCTTC. Supplemented by reference TRBV2 and TRBJ2-1, the full variable domain reads EPEVTQTPSHQVTQMGQEVILRCVPISNHLYFYWYRQILGQKVEFLVSFYNNEISEKSEIFDDQFSVERPDGSNFTLKIRSTKLEDSAMYFCAGSEKAQGAQNEQFFGPGTRLTVL.